This paragraph covers one T cell receptor (beta chain) sequence. Its antigen is currently not known. Base qualities are missing; no much larger clone stands one base away. The data stem from a study of Graves' ophthalmopathy and Graves' hyperthyroidism (dated by TCRdb to between 2017 and 2018). Looking at the study overall: Peripheral blood was collected at initial diagnosis, prior to any treatment. The study used signatures of the TCR beta repertoire to tell Graves' ophthalmopathy apart from Graves' hyperthyroidism and to predict which patients would progress to ophthalmopathy. In total, under 150 blood samples were TCR-sequenced: some 43 ophthalmopathy, approximately 80 hyperthyroidism and some 17 hyperthyroidism-to-ophthalmopathy patients. To explore V-J signatures distinguishing ophthalmopathy from hyperthyroidism, a discovery set of 100 patients (around 44 ophthalmopathy, over 55 stable hyperthyroidism) was enrolled. An independent validation cohort was composed of some 19 hyperthyroidism patients and around 16 patients who later progressed from hyperthyroidism to ophthalmopathy. In about six hyperthyroidism patients, the T-cell repertoire of thyroid tissue was compared with the T-cell repertoire of blood. Once sampling was done, hyperthyroidism patients were given methimazole at a starting dose of 30 mg daily, while ophthalmopathy patients were given high-dose intravenous methylprednisolone. The approximately 100 discovery patients were randomly split 7:3 into training and test sets. General conclusions and limits of the study: In validation, the model predicted ophthalmopathy progression with about 70% sensitivity and approximately 72% specificity; some 13 predicted patients were CT-confirmed with GO in a median of around 6 months. Most of the expanded thyroid clonotypes with a frequency above 0.001 were also detected in blood, and it was suggested that the thyroid immune response may be reflected by blood repertoires. In cross-validation, the 13-signature model distinguished ophthalmopathy from stable hyperthyroidism with 87.88% sensitivity and over 81% specificity, while in the test set the corresponding values were about 80% and 75%. No statistical method was used to set the sample size in advance, and the investigators knew which group each participant was assigned to.

TCR beta CDR3 regions were amplified from RNA transcripts for repertoire sequencing. The first round of RT-PCR was done with HTBI primers and the Qiagen OneStep RT-PCR kit, and was followed by a second round of multiplex PCR, then size selection and purification. The libraries underwent paired-end sequencing with 100 bp reads on an Illumina HiSeq2000. The original pipeline was this. SOAPnuke was used to process the reads, removing any read that contained adapters or uncalled bases, had a mean Phred below 15, or lacked an exact match to the constant primer or identifier. COPE v1.2.5 was used to merge high-quality paired reads. Each unique nucleotide sequence was defined as a clonotype, and clonotypes were aligned to IMGT TRB V, D and J references with MiTCR v1.1. Analysis was restricted to V-J combinations with a frequency above 0.0001, which covered roughly 99% of repertoires. A TCR clonal expansion and chaos score per V-J combination was defined as the ratio of F50 clonal expansion to chaos observed in the TCRdist matrix. Welch's t-statistics and random forest were used to narrow the features down to approximately 13 V-J combinations, which were then fed into a naive Bayes classifier. Thyroid-blood repertoire similarity was quantified with the Morisita-Horn index. The raw public data were reprocessed by TCRdb itself: fastp quality trimming at Q25, MiXCR clonotype calling, in-frame beta chains only. Each entry is one CDR3 protein sequence, shown with its most common DNA and genes. These V and J calls are TCRdb output, not the study's own analysis. The sample table shows 200,000 to 250,000 distinct CDR3 sequences, and about 22% are seen once. About 40% of the sample is held by the ten biggest clonotypes.

Ophthalmopathy patients had moderately to severely active disease, Clinical Activity Score of at least 3, NOSPECS grade of at least 4, and disease duration under 3 months. Patients were excluded if they had other autoimmune diseases, uncontrolled infections, pregnancy or lactation. Clinical symptoms, serum thyroxine, TRAb, thyroid ultrasound and orbital computed tomography formed the basis of the diagnosis. Ficoll-Paque density gradient centrifugation was used to isolate PBMCs from around 10 ml of fresh peripheral blood. Trizol reagent was used to extract the total RNA, and its quality was then checked on an Agilent 2100 Bioanalyzer. For this chain, trimming is 2 bases at the V end and 4 bases at the J end, and the number of junction bases without a gene match is 7. The CDR3 runs 15 amino acids, cysteine and phenylalanine included. Only the CDR3 part of the read is kept: 45 bases, read in frame from the first base. Sequences LNHDA (CDR1) and SQIVND (CDR2) are obtained from the germline V gene (reference sequence).

The sequence is built from TRBV19 and TRBJ2-7, and TRBD2 matches 8 of the central bases. The sequenced material came from peripheral blood. This receptor was obtained from a woman aged 50 to 60 with Graves' ophthalmopathy. Donor details come from another sample of the same person, matched by shared clones. The base sequence is TGTGCCAGTAGTATATTAGCGGGGCGCGGTTACGAGCAGTACTTC. This gives the protein CASSILAGRGYEQYF.